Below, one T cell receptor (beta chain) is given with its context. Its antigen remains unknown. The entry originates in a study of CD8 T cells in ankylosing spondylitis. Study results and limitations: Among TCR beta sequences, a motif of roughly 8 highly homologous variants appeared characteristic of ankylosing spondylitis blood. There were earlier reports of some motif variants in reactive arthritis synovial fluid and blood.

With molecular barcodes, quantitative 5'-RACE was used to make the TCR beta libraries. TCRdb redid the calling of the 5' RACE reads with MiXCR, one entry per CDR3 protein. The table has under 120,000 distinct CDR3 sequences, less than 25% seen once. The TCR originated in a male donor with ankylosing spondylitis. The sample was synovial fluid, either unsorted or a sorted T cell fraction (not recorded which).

The CDR3 protein is CAWGRDRPYEQYF. The DNA of the CDR3 is TGTGCCTGGGGCCGGGACAGGCCCTACGAGCAGTACTTC. This chain links TRBV30 with TRBJ2-7, with TRBD1 matching over 8 bases. V lost 5 bases, J lost 2 bases, and 5 bases stayed unmatched. This CDR3 is 13 amino acids long. CDR1 and CDR2 (germline): GTSNPN, SVGIG (reference sequence).